The next 10 T cell receptor beta chains were all read from a single sample in a study of blood T cell repertoires in COVID-19 (dated by TCRdb to 2019 to 2021). Libraries were constructed by the immunoSEQ multiplex PCR assay. As stored in TCRdb, this immuneACCESS dataset retains in-frame rearrangements with V and J assigned. A fraction of the clones does not appear; measured against another copy, unresolved V genes explain less than half of the discrepancy, and the remainder lacks a known reason. The sample data list about 230,000 clones, and under 90% of these were observed just once. The ten largest clones represent roughly 10% of the sample. Sequencing was carried out using peripheral blood. These receptors were obtained from a man aged 50-59 years with COVID-19, enrolled during active disease.

The V and J genes are TRBV7-3 and TRBJ1-2; 8 positions agree with TRBD1. Germline values: CDR1 SGHTA, CDR2 FQGTGA. This CDR3 contains 14 residues. V was clipped by 4 bases and J by 7 bases; unmatched bases: 8. As DNA, the CDR3 is TGTGCCAGCAGCTCCGGGCAGGGGGCCCGTGGCTACACCTTC. This gives the protein CASSSGQGARGYTF. The full variable domain, completed using reference TRBV7-3 and TRBJ1-2, is GAGVSQTPSNKVTEKGKYVELRCDPISGHTALYWYRQSLGQGPEFLIYFQGTGAADDSGLPNDRFFAVRPEGSVSTLKIQRTERGDSAVYLCASSSGQGARGYTFGSGTRLTVV.

The genes are TRBV6-5 and TRBJ2-7; possible D gene TRBD2, 5 bases. CDR1 is MNHEY and CDR2 is SVGAGI in the germline V gene. The CDR3 loop spans 11 amino acids. V dropped 4 bases and J dropped 5 bases, with 6 bases sitting between them. CDR3 DNA sequence: TGTGCCAGCAGTTCCGGGGACGAGCAGTACTTC. Residues: CASSSGDEQYF.

This clone was counted between two and nine times. The rearrangement joins TRBV5-6 to TRBJ1-3, with TRBD1 identical over 10 bases. Germline-derived CDR1 and CDR2 are SGHDT and YYEEEE. This CDR3 region has 18 residues. V trimming: 4 bases; J trimming: 0 bases; junction bases outside the gene matches: 10. CDR3 region: CASSPWLRTGGSGNTIYF. CDR3 coding DNA: TGTGCCAGCAGCCCTTGGCTTAGGACAGGGGGCTCTGGAAACACCATATATTTT.

This clone was recorded once. V usage is TRBV5-5 and J usage is TRBJ2-2; 7 nucleotides align to TRBD1. CDR1 SGHKS and CDR2 YYEKEE come from the germline V gene (reference sequence). The junction had 6 bases not matched to a gene; V was cut back by 4 bases and J by 3 bases. CDR3 length: 15 amino acids. The CDR3 loop is CASSVDRVDTGELFF. For the CDR3, the DNA is TGTGCCAGCAGCGTAGACAGGGTGGACACCGGGGAGCTGTTTTTT.

A single count supports this clone. V gene TRBV24-1 combines with J gene TRBJ2-5, with 10 bases identical to TRBD1. Germline-derived CDR1 and CDR2 are KGHDR and SFDVKD. The J segment lost 5 bases and the V segment lost 3 bases, leaving 8 bases of the junction unmatched. CDR3 length: 16 amino acids. In nucleotides, the CDR3 is TGTGCCACCAGTGATCCCGGGACAGGGGTTTGGGAGACCCAGTACTTC. The encoded protein is CATSDPGTGVWETQYF.

The chain is built from TRBV24-1 and TRBJ2-4; tentative D call: TRBD1 (5 bases). Germline-derived CDR1 and CDR2 are KGHDR and SFDVKD. The V end was cut by 1 base, the J end by 8 bases, with 14 bases between. The CDR3 is 15 residues long. This CDR3 is CATSDFLTAGHIQYF. CDR3 DNA sequence: TGTGCCACCAGTGATTTCTTGACAGCTGGGCACATTCAGTACTTC.

The chain employs TRBV19 and TRBJ1-5; TRBD1 agrees at 7 bases. J was trimmed by 5 bases and V by 3 bases; bases with no gene match: 1. Germline lookup yields CDR1 LNHDA and CDR2 SQIVND (reference sequence). This CDR3 contains 13 residues. The CDR3 bases are TGTGCCAGTAGTATGGGACAGTATCAGCCCCAGCATTTT. Translating it yields CASSMGQYQPQHF. The full variable domain, in which reference TRBV19 and TRBJ1-5 provide the parts outside the CDR3, is DGGITQSPKYLFRKEGQNVTLSCEQNLNHDAMYWYRQDPGQGLRLIYYSQIVNDFQKGDIAEGYSVSREKKESFPLTVTSAQKNPTAFYLCASSMGQYQPQHFGDGTRLSIL.

This chain connects TRBV21-1 to TRBJ2-5; no check of the table's D call, TRBD1, against the DNA was made. TRBV21-1 is a known pseudogene. CDR3 size: 16 residues. CDR3 amino acids: CASSKEGTGLQETQYF. The CDR3 DNA follows: TGTGCCAGCAGCAAAGAGGGAACAGGTCTTCAAGAGACCCAGTACTTC.

CDR3 protein: CASSLGPGDSPLHF. Here the CDR3 DNA reads TGTGCCAGCAGCTTAGGGCCAGGGGATTCACCCCTCCACTTT. The rearrangement joins TRBV11-2 to TRBJ1-6; perhaps TRBD1 as D (6 bases). Trimming took 1 base from V and 8 from J, leaving 9 bases between them. This CDR3 has 14 residues. Germline V gene lookup returns CDR1 SGHAT and CDR2 FQNNGV.

J is TRBJ1-2 and V is TRBV4-3, with D hard to call. With 4 bases removed from V and 7 bases from J, the gap between germline ends came to 10 bases. The CDR3 contains 12 residues. The germline gives CDR1 LGHNA, CDR2 YSLEER. The CDR3 is CASSPLGGGYTF. The CDR3, as DNA: TGCGCCAGCAGCCCCCTTGGCGGTGGCTACACCTTC.